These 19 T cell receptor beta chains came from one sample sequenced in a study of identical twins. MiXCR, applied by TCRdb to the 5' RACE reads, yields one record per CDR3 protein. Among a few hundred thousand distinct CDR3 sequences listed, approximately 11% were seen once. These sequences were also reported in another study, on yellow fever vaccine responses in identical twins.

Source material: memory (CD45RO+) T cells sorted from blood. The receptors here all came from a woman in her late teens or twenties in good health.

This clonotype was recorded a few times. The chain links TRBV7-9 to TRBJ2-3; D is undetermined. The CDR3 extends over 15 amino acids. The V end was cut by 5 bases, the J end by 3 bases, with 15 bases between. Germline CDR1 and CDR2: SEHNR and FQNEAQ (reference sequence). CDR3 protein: CASSTARRETDTQYF. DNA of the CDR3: TGTGCCAGCAGCACAGCGCGTCGCGAGACAGATACGCAGTATTTT.

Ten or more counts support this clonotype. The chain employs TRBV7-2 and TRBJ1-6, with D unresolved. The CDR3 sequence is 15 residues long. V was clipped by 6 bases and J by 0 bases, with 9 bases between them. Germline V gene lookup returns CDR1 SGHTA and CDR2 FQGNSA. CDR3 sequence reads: CASSAQPSYNSPLHF. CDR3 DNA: TGTGCCAGCAGTGCACAGCCCTCCTATAATTCACCCCTCCACTTT.

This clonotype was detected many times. The CDR3 nucleotides are TGTGCCAGCAGCCGGGAGGGACAGGGAACAGATACGCAGTATTTT. Encoded protein: CASSREGQGTDTQYF. The rearrangement uses TRBV5-6 and TRBJ2-3; perhaps TRBD1 as D (9 bases). V was clipped by 4 bases and J by 3 bases, with 15 bases between them. CDR1 is SGHDT, CDR2 YYEEEE, per germline. The CDR3 runs 15 residues.

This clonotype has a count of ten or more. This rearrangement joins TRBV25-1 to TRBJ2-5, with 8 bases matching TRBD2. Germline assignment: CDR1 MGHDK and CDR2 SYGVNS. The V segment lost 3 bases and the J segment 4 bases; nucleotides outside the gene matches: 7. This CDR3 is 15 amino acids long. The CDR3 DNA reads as TGTGCCAGCAGTGACTCGGGGGGGTTGGGAGAGACCCAGTACTTC. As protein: CASSDSGGLGETQYF.

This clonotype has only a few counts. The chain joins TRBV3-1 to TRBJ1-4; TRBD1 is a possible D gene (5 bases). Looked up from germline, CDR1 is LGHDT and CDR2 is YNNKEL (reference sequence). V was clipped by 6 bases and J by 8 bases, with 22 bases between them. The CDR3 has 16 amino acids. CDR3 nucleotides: TGTGCCAGCAGTCCCGGGACCCTCCTATGGGAGGAAAAACTGTTTTTT. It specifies CASSPGTLLWEEKLFF.

CDR3 residues: CASSRTVTDEKLFF. The DNA of the CDR3 is TGTGCCAGCAGCCGGACGGTAACGGATGAAAAACTGTTTTTT. The V gene is TRBV3-1, the J gene TRBJ1-4; D not resolved. V gave up 4 bases and J gave up 6 bases, with 12 bases separating them. CDR3 size: 14 residues. Germline loops: CDR1 LGHDT, CDR2 YNNKEL (reference sequence). Using reference TRBV3-1 and TRBJ1-4 for the parts outside the CDR3, the full variable domain is DTAVSQTPKYLVTQMGNDKSIKCEQNLGHDTMYWYKQDSKKFLKIMFSYNNKELIINETVPNRFSPKSPDKAHLNLHINSLELGDSAVYFCASSRTVTDEKLFFGSGTQLSVL.

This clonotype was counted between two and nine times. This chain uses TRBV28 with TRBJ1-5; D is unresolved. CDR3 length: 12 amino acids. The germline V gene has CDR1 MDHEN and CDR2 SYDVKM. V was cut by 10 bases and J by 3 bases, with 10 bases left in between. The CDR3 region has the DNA TGTGCCACCCTGGAATCCAATCAGCCCCAGCATTTT. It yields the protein CATLESNQPQHF.

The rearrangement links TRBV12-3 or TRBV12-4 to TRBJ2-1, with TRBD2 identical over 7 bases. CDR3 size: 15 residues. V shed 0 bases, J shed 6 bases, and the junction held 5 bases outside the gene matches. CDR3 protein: CASSLAAGAGNEQFF. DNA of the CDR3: TGTGCCAGCAGTTTAGCGGCGGGAGCCGGCAATGAGCAGTTCTTC.

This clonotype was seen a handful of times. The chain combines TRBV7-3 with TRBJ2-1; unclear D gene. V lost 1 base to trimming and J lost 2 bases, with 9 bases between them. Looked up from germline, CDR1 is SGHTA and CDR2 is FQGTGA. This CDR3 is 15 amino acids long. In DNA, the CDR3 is TGTGCCAGCAGCTTAAGCGGAAACACCTACAATGAGCAGTTCTTC. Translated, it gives CASSLSGNTYNEQFF.

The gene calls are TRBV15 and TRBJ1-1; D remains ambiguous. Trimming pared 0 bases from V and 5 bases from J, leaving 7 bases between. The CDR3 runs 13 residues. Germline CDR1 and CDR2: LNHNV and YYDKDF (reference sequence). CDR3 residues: CATSRDGRTEAFF. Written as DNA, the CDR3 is TGTGCCACCAGCAGAGATGGGCGGACTGAAGCTTTCTTT.

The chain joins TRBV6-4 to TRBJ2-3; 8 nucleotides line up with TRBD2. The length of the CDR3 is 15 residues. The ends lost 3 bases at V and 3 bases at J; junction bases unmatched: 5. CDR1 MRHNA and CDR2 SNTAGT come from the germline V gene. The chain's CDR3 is CASSEGLAGTDTQYF. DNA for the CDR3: TGTGCCAGCAGTGAGGGGCTAGCGGGTACAGATACGCAGTATTTT.

The CDR3 spells CASGIAGATQYF. CDR3 nucleotide sequence: TGTGCCAGCGGGATAGCGGGGGCGACCCAGTACTTC. This sequence joins TRBV6-1 and TRBJ2-5; 9 positions agree with TRBD2. This CDR3 spans 12 amino acids. Losses at the gene ends were 8 bases for V and 7 bases for J; bases not matched to a gene: 5. Germline CDR1 is MNHNS and CDR2 is SASEGT.

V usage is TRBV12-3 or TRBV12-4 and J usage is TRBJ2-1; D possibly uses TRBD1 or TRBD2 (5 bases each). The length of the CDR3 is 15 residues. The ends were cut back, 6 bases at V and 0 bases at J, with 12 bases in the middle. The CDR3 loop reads CASRGDVHSYNEQFF. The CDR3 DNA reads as TGTGCCAGCAGGGGGGACGTGCACTCCTACAATGAGCAGTTCTTC.

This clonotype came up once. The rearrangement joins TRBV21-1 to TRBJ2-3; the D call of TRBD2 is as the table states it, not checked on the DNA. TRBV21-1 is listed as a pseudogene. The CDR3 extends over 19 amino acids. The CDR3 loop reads CASSKERTSSKTSTDTQYF. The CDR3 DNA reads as TGTGCCAGCAGCAAAGAGCGGACTAGCTCGAAGACAAGCACAGATACGCAGTATTTT.

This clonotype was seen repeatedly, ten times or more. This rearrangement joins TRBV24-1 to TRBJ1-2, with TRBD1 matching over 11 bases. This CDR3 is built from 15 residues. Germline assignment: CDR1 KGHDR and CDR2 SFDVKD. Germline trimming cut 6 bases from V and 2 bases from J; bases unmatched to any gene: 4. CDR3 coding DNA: TGTGCCACCAGTCGGGGGACAGGGGGGAACTATGGCTACACCTTC. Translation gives CATSRGTGGNYGYTF.

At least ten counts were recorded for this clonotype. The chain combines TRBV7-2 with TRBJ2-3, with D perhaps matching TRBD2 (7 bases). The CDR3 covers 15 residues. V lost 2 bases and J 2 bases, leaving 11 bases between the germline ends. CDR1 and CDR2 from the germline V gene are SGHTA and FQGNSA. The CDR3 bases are TGTGCCAGCAGCTTACGGGGGGCCAACACAGATACGCAGTATTTT. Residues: CASSLRGANTDTQYF. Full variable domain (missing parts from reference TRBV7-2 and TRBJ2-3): GAGVSQSPSNKVTEKGKDVELRCDPISGHTALYWYRQSLGQGLEFLIYFQGNSAPDKSGLPSDRFSAERTGGSVSTLTIQRTQQEDSAVYLCASSLRGANTDTQYFGPGTRLTVL.

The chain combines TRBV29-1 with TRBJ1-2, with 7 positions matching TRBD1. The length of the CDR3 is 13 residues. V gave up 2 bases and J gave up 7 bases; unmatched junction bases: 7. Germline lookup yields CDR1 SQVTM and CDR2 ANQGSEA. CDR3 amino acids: CSVESRQGVGYTF. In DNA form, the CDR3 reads TGCAGCGTTGAATCACGGCAGGGGGTTGGCTACACCTTC.

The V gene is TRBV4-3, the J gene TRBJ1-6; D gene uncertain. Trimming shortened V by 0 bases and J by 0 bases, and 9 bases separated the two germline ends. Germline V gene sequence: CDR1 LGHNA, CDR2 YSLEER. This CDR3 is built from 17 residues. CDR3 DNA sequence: TGCGCCAGCAGCCAAGAGGACGCAGCCTCCTATAATTCACCCCTCCACTTT. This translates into CASSQEDAASYNSPLHF.

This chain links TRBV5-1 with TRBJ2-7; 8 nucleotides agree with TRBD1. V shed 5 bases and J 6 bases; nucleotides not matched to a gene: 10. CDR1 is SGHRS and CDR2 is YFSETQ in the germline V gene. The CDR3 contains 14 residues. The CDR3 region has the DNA TGCGCCAGCAGGGGGAGGACAGGGTATGGCGAGCAGTACTTC. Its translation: CASRGRTGYGEQYF. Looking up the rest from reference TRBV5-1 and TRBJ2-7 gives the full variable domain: KAGVTQTPRYLIKTRGQQVTLSCSPISGHRSVSWYQQTPGQGLQFLFEYFSETQRNKGNFPGRFSGRQFSNSRSEMNVSTLELGDSALYLCASRGRTGYGEQYFGPGTRLTVT.